This T cell receptor beta chain was identified during a study of human T cells and chemical hapten exposure. The time point was: patch test 3, about 24 weeks after DPC sensitization. Documented treatment: therapeutic diphenylcyclopropenone sensitization with weekly scalp DPC. Unseparated into fractions, whole blood served as the source from which total RNA was extracted. Blood was collected ahead of every patch test applied. The V and J ends lost 2 bases and 7 bases respectively, with 11 bases between them. This CDR3 contains 13 residues. From germline, CDR1 is MDHEN and CDR2 SYDVKM. MiXCR, applied by TCRdb to the RACE reads, yields one record per CDR3 protein. The table shows 35,000 to 45,000 distinct CDR3 sequences, with approximately 12% occurring only once. In this sample, this clonotype turned up a few times.

V usage is TRBV28 and J usage is TRBJ2-5; D possibly corresponds to TRBD2 (5 bases). The source is a woman aged 40 to 50 with alopecia areata. Some clones in this sample may be carry-over from other donors' samples. The sample consisted of whole blood, taken in connection with sensitization to the hapten diphenylcyclopropenone (DPC). The CDR3 bases are TGTGCCAGCAGTTTACGGCTAGGAGGGACCCAGTACTTC. Translated, it gives CASSLRLGGTQYF.